This T cell receptor beta chain was identified in a study of T cell repertoires in cytomegalovirus infection. Across the whole study: Shared public TCR beta signatures pointed to both CMV infection and a matching HLA type.

This clonotype was seen repeatedly, ten times or more. Its antigen remains unknown. Study-wide results and limits: Summed frequency of public TCR beta families distinguished CMV carriers with the relevant HLA. Dominating the ex vivo response were HLA-C-restricted CMV-specific TCR beta clonotypes.

Each CDR3 protein gets one entry after TCRdb re-called the reads with MiXCR. Of more than 400,000 distinct CDR3 sequences in the sample, less than 30% were seen once. The clonotype originates from a human donor in good health (CMV status not recorded). Some clones in this sample may be carry-over from other donors' samples. Source material: PBMCs.

Written as DNA, the CDR3 is TGTGCCAGCGCCGATCTGGGCCCTTTAGCGGTCGCCTACGAGCAGTACTTC. Its translation: CASADLGPLAVAYEQYF. This chain connects TRBV7-2 to TRBJ2-7; possible D gene TRBD2, 6 bases. The CDR3 consists of 17 residues. Trimming took off 8 bases at V and 2 bases at J, with 25 bases between the two ends. CDR1 SGHTA and CDR2 FQGNSA come from the germline V gene.